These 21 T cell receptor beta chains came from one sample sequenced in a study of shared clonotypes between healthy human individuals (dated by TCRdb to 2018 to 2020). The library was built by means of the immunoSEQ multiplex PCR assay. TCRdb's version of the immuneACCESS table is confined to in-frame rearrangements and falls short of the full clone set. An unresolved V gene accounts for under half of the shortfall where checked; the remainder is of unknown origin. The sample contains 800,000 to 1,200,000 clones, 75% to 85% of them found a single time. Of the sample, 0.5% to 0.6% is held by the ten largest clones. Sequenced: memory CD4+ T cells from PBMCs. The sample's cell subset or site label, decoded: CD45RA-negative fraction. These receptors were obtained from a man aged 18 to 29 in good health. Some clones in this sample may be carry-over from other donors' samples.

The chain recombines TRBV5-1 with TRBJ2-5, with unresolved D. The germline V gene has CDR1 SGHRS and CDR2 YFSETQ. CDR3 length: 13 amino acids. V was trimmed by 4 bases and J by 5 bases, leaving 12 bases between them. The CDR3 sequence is CASSQNLGETQYF. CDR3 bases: TGCGCCAGCAGCCAAAACTTGGGGGAGACCCAGTACTTC.

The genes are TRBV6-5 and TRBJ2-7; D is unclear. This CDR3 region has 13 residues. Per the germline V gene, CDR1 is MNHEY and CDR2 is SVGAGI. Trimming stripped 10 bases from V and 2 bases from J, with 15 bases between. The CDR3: CATQRSKTYEQYF. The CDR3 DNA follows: TGTGCCACCCAAAGGTCCAAAACCTACGAGCAGTACTTC.

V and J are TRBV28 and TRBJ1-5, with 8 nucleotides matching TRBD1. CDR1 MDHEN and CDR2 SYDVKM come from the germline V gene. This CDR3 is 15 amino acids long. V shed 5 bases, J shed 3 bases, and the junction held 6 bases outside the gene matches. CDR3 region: CASSRWDRINQPQHF. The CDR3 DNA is TGTGCCAGCAGTAGGTGGGACAGGATCAATCAGCCCCAGCATTTT.

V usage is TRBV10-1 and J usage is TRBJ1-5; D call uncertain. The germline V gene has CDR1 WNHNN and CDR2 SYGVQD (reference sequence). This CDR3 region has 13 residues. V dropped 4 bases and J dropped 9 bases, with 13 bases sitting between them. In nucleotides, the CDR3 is TGCGCCAGCAGTGTTGAGGCCCTCTGGCCCCAGCATTTT. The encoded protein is CASSVEALWPQHF.

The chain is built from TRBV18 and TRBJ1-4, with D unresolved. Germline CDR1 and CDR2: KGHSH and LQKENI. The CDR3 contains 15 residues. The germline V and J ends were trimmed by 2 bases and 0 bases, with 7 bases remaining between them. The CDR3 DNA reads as TGTGCCAGCTCACCAATCGGAGCAACTAATGAAAAACTGTTTTTT. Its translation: CASSPIGATNEKLFF. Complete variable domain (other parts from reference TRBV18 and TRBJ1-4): NAGVMQNPRHLVRRRGQEARLRCSPMKGHSHVYWYRQLPEEGLKFMVYLQKENIIDESGMPKERFSAEFPKEGPSILRIQQVVRGDSAAYFCASSPIGATNEKLFFGSGTQLSVL.

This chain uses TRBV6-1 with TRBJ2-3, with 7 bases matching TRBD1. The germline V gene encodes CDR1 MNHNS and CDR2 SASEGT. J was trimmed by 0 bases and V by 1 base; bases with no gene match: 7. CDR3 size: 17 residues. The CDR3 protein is CASSEGTGVTSTDTQYF. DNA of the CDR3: TGTGCCAGCAGTGAAGGGACAGGAGTCACTAGCACAGATACGCAGTATTTT.

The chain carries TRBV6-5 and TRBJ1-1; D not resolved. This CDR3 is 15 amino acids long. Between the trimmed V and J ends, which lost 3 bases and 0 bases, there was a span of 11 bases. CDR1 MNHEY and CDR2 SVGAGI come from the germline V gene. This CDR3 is CASSYRSDLNTEAFF. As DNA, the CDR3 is TGTGCCAGCAGTTATCGGTCAGACCTGAACACTGAAGCTTTCTTT.

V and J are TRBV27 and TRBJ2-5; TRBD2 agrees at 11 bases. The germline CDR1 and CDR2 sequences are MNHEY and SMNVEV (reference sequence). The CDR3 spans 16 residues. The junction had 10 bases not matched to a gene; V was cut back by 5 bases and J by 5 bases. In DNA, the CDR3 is TGTGCCAGCAGTCTACTGACTAGCGGGATTCAGGAGACCCAGTACTTC. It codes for CASSLLTSGIQETQYF.

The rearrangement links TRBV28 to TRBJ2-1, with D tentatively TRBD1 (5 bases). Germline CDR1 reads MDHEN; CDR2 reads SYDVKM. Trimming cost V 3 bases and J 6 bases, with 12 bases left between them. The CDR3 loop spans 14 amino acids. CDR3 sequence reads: CASSFRGSFNEQFF. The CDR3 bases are TGTGCCAGCAGTTTTAGGGGATCGTTCAATGAGCAGTTCTTC.

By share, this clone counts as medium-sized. In nucleotides, the CDR3 is TGTGCCAGCCTCAGGGGAAACATTCAGTACTTC. Encoded protein: CASLRGNIQYF. The chain links TRBV6-1 to TRBJ2-4; D might be TRBD1 (6 bases). Germline V gene lookup returns CDR1 MNHNS and CDR2 SASEGT. V was shortened by 8 bases and J by 6 bases, with 8 bases between the two germline ends. There are 11 residues in the CDR3.

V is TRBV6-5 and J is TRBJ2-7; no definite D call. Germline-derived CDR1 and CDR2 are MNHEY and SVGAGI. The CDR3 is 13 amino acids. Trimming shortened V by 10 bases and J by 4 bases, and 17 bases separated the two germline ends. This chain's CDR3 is CATSLNRAYEQYF. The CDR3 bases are TGTGCCACCTCCTTGAATAGAGCTTACGAGCAGTACTTC.

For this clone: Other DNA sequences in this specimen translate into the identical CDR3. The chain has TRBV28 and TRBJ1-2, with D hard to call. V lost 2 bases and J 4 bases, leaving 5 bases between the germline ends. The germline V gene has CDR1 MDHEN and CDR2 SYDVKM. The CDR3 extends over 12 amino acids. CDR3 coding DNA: TGTGCCAGCAGTTTAAACAGCTATGGCTACACCTTC. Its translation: CASSLNSYGYTF.

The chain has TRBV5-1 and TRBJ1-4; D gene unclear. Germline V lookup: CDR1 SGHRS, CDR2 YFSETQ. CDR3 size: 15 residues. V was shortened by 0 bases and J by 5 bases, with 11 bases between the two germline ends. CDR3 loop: CASSLGFAGNEKLFF. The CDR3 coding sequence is TGCGCCAGCAGCTTGGGATTCGCTGGGAATGAAAAACTGTTTTTT.

CDR3 residues: CASSPPRGLAGYHNEQFF. The CDR3, as DNA: TGTGCCAGCAGTCCCCCTCGTGGGCTAGCGGGATACCACAATGAGCAGTTCTTC. The chain has TRBV28 and TRBJ2-1, with 9 bases matching TRBD2. Trimming at V came to 5 bases and at J to 5 bases, leaving 16 bases not matched to a gene. The CDR3 extends over 18 amino acids. The germline gives CDR1 MDHEN, CDR2 SYDVKM.

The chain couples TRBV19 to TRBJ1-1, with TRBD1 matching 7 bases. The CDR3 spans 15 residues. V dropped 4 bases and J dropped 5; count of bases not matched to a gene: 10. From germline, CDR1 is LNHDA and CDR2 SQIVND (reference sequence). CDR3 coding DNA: TGTGCCAGTAGTAGCCAAACAGGGGTGGGGACTGAAGCTTTCTTT. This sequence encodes CASSSQTGVGTEAFF.

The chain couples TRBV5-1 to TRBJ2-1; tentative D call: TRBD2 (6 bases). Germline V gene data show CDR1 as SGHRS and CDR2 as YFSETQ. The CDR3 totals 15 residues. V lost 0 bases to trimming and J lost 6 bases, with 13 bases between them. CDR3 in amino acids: CASSLDPTSPNEQFF. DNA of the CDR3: TGCGCCAGCAGCTTGGATCCCACTAGCCCCAATGAGCAGTTCTTC. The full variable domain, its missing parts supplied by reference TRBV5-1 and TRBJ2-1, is KAGVTQTPRYLIKTRGQQVTLSCSPISGHRSVSWYQQTPGQGLQFLFEYFSETQRNKGNFPGRFSGRQFSNSRSEMNVSTLELGDSALYLCASSLDPTSPNEQFFGPGTRLTVL.

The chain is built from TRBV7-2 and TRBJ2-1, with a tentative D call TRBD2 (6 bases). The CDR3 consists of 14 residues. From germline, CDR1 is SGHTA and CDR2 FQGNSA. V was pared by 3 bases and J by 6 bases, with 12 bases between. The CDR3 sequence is CASSLGTSPNEQFF. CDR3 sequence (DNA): TGTGCCAGCAGCTTGGGGACTTCCCCCAATGAGCAGTTCTTC.

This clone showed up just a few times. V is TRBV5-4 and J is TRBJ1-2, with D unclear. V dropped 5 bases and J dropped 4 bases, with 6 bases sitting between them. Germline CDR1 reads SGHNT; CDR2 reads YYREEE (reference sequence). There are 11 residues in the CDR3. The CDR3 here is CASSRSYGYTF. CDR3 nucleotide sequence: TGTGCCAGCAGTCGTTCCTATGGCTACACCTTC.

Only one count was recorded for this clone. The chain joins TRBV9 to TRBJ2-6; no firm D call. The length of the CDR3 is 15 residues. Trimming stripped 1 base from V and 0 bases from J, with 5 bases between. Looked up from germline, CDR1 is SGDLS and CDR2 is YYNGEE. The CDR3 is CASSVTVSGANVLTF. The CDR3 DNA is TGTGCCAGCAGCGTAACCGTCTCTGGGGCCAACGTCCTGACTTTC.

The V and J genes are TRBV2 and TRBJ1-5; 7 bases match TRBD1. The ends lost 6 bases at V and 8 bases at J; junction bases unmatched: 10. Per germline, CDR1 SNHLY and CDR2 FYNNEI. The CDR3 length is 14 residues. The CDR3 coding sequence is TGTGCCAGCAGCTACTACAGGGGCGGGGAGCCCCAGCATTTT. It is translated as CASSYYRGGEPQHF.

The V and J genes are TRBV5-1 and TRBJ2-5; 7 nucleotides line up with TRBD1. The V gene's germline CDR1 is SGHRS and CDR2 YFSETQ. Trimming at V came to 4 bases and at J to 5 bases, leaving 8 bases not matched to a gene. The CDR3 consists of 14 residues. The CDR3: CASSQTGSHETQYF. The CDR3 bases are TGCGCCAGCAGCCAGACAGGGAGCCACGAGACCCAGTACTTC.